This record concerns one TCR beta chain sequence. What antigen it recognizes has not been identified. Per-nucleotide qualities are absent, and no much larger clonotype sits a single base away. The CDR3 goes from the cysteine to the phenylalanine over 14 residues. Only CDR3 DNA remains: 42 bases, in frame from the first base. V is shortened by 0 bases, J by 1 base, and the region joining them spans 7 bases. As encoded in the germline V gene, CDR1 is SGHDT while CDR2 is YYEEEE. This record belongs to a study of blood T cell repertoires in COVID-19 (dated by TCRdb to the early 2020s). Broadly, across the study: Samples from collaborators originated in the United States, Italy and Spain and spanned both the acute and convalescent phases of COVID-19. The material from the prospective study consisted of cDNA or gDNA derived from T cells, B-cell-depleted T cells, or PBMCs. Deeply sampled blood TCRbeta repertoires from subjects exposed to, actively infected with, or recovered from COVID-19 were included in the dataset. The repertoires were released in a freely available public database intended as a resource for research on the immune response to SARS-CoV-2. Samples came from the ongoing ImmuneRACE study (first 160 participants) plus 1,254 subjects from 6 global collaborators. The sample metadata nearly always contained a de-identified subject ID, COVID-19 status, age in years and sex. Where HLA class I and class II types were available, the types were taken from metadata supplied by the sample provider, not from assay-based typing.

TCRbeta CDR3 regions were amplified from genomic DNA by means of the immunoSEQ Assay, a bias-controlled multiplex PCR. Per the original workflow: The number of nucleated cells in each sample was estimated by amplification of reference gene primers within the assay. To quantify the absolute abundance of each unique TCRbeta CDR3 rearrangement, sequence reads were collapsed and filtered. Productive Simpson clonality was computed per sample as the square root of Simpson's diversity index over productive rearrangements. Held by TCRdb, this immuneACCESS table contains in-frame sequences only and omits some clones. Under half of the omission traces to an unresolved V gene where checked; the cause of the rest is unknown. Clonal size and the V and J genes are those of that table, whereas D and trimming came from the DNA. The sample profile shows roughly 220,000 clones; about 85% of them were found once. The ten most abundant clones make up about 20% of the sample.

What the authors observed across the whole study: Clinical and demographic metadata were provided uncurated, with the amount varying by source and participant.

Whole blood was collected in K2EDTA tubes by collaborating institutions according to the institutions' own protocols. For TCRbeta analysis, collaborator samples were shipped as frozen whole blood, as isolated PBMCs, or as DNA extracted from either sample type. Recombination linked TRBV5-6 to TRBJ1-1, and possibly TRBD1, on 5 matching bases. This TCR came from a man aged 30 to 39 with active or convalescent COVID-19. The sample comprised peripheral blood. The encoded CDR3 is CASSLGQTNTEAFF. The nucleotide sequence reads as follows: TGTGCCAGCAGCTTGGGACAGACGAACACTGAAGCTTTCTTT.